This T cell receptor (beta chain) was obtained from a study of T-cell memory formation after mild COVID-19 (dated by TCRdb to the early 2020s). For the study in its entirety: TCR sequence clusters from the two donors were largely donor specific. Two young, previously healthy adult volunteers, one female and one male, were included in the cohort. In a couple of donors, T-cell clones that expanded and contracted after mild COVID-19 were tracked by sequencing TCRalpha and TCRbeta repertoires over time.

Instrument on record: Illumina NovaSeq 6000. TCRalpha and TCRbeta cDNA libraries were constructed by 5'RACE with constant-segment primers, with sample barcodes and unique molecular identifiers being introduced. Trizol reagent was used to extract RNA from every sample. The libraries were amplified in two PCR steps, and the second step added a second sample barcode and Illumina TruSeq adapters. The libraries were sequenced on an Illumina NovaSeq using 2 x 150 bp paired-end reads. Per the original workflow: The reads were demultiplexed and collapsed into UMI-guided consensus sequences using migec v1.2.7. Using mixcr v2.1.11, UMI consensuses were aligned to TRA and TRB V and J templates and then assembled into clonotypes. A clonotype was counted as expanded or contracted only if both edgeR and NoisET called the change significant, with noise models trained on biological replicates. For edgeR calls, the cutoffs were a false discovery rate-adjusted p below 0.01 and a log2 fold-change threshold of 1. PCA with hierarchical clustering of max-normalized trajectories of the 1000 most abundant clonotypes was used as exploratory dynamics analysis. Separately sequenced CD4+ and CD8+ repertoires were used to assign a CD4 or CD8 phenotype to each responding clone. TCRdb redid the processing of the public reads, applying fastp at Q25 and MiXCR, and retained in-frame beta chains. Each entry is one CDR3 protein sequence, shown with its most common DNA and genes. The V and J calls here are based on TCRdb, not the publication. Across this sample there are about 210,000 distinct CDR3 sequences, with 27% seen only once. The ten largest clones capture more than 9.5% of the sample.

V is pared back by 6 bases and J by 7 bases, with 18 bases lying between the germline termini. The cysteine opens and the phenylalanine closes a CDR3 of 15 amino acids. Only the CDR3 portion is preserved as DNA: 45 bases, with reading frame beginning at the first base. CDR1 KGHSH and CDR2 LQKENI are derived from the germline V gene. PBMCs were isolated by Ficoll-Paque density gradient centrifugation. As concerns this clonotype: Its antigen remains unidentified. Per-base quality was not reported, and no clone a single base away is much larger than it.

The paper's findings and limits, for the study overall: Balanced CD4/CD8 phenotypes were observed for clones contracting from day 15 to 85, whereas a bias towards CD4+ was observed for a second wave of clones expanding from day 15 to 37. Some responding clones were detected in pre-infection memory, which suggested that pre-existing cross-reactive memory T cells had joined the SARS-CoV-2 response. Contracting CD4+ clones appeared mostly in the CM and EM memory subsets, whereas CD8+ clones were enriched in EMRA. Only a couple of mild cases were covered in the study, and larger cohorts including severe cases with pre-infection samples were considered necessary. SARS-CoV-2 specificity was not confirmed for the second-wave clones peaking on day 37.

The TCR sequence derives from an adult woman who had mild COVID-19 (a few samples of this study predate the infection). The sample titles of this study are shuffled in the database, so cell type and time point are left out; the donor was told from shared clones. This receptor chain uses TRBV18 and TRBJ1-4; TRBD1 is possibly the D segment (5 matching bases). Sequenced input: PBMCs or a T cell subset sorted from them (not recorded which). The CDR3 in this case is CASSLSWGRGEKLFF. The DNA reads as follows: TGTGCCAGCTCCTTGTCGTGGGGCCGTGGTGAAAAACTGTTTTTT.